The sample holds a few counts of the clone carrying this T cell receptor beta chain. The antigen remains undetermined. The read gets to within 3 residues of the CDR3 end, and the germline J gene fills in the rest. The sample belongs to a study of T cell clonality in common variable immunodeficiency. Study-wide points: In common variable immunodeficiency, TCR beta chains reportedly carried fewer deletions and N-nucleotide insertions. Compared with healthy controls, CVID subjects showed increased TCRbeta clonality, mostly in about a third.

The CDR3 is 15 residues long. The V and J ends lost 4 bases and 3 bases, in that order; junction bases with no gene match: 9. Germline V gives CDR1 SNHLY, CDR2 FYNNEI. TCRdb keeps only in-frame clones here, not all; method: immunoSEQ multiplex PCR. This sample has approximately 24,000 clones and no singletons, with roughly 8.8% in the ten largest. This receptor was obtained from a human donor with common variable immunodeficiency. The sample was peripheral blood mononuclear cells. The chain has TRBV2 and TRBJ2-7; 7 bases align to TRBD2. CDR3 DNA, as far as it was read: TGTGCCAGCAGTGCTCATCCCGGCGGGGGCTACGAG. This translates into CASSAHPGGGYE. The full CDR3 sequence reads CASSAHPGGGYEQYF.